A single sample gave rise to the 27 T cell receptor beta chains below, sequenced in a study of blood T cells in healthy people across ages. A sample-barcoded 5' primer and a J-beta primer mix were used in a second PCR of roughly 7 to 11 cycles. TCRdb redid the calling of the 5' RACE reads with MiXCR, one entry per CDR3 protein. The sample includes approximately 820,000 distinct CDR3 sequences, around 42% of them seen just once. The sample taken for sequencing was blood. The receptors originated from a man aged 60 to 69 in good health.

This clonotype was recorded only once. This sequence joins TRBV5-1 and TRBJ2-1; D might be TRBD2 (5 bases). Germline V gene data show CDR1 as SGHRS and CDR2 as YFSETQ. The CDR3 consists of 15 residues. V was pared by 5 bases and J by 9 bases, with 21 bases between. The DNA of the CDR3 is TGCGCCAGCAGTTTAGGTCTAGCTGACTATGGTGAGCAGTTCTTC. Translated: CASSLGLADYGEQFF.

The chain is built from TRBV12-3 or TRBV12-4 and TRBJ2-1, with 9 positions matching TRBD1. J was trimmed by 10 bases and V by 5 bases; bases with no gene match: 15. The CDR3 runs to 16 residues. The CDR3, as DNA: TGTGCCAGCAGTGAAAACAGGGGGCTTCTTGGTTGCGAGCAGTTCTTC. This codes for CASSENRGLLGCEQFF.

V gene TRBV7-9 combines with J gene TRBJ2-7, with 9 bases identical to TRBD2. The V and J ends lost 5 bases and 2 bases, in that order; junction bases with no gene match: 7. CDR1 is SEHNR and CDR2 is FQNEAQ in the germline V gene (reference sequence). The CDR3 spans 15 residues. The CDR3 loop reads CASSPGVAGAYEQYF. CDR3 coding DNA: TGTGCCAGCAGCCCAGGGGTAGCGGGGGCCTACGAGCAGTACTTC.

V and J are TRBV11-3 and TRBJ2-1; 7 nucleotides match TRBD1. V lost 3 bases to trimming and J lost 9 bases; unmatched junction nucleotides: 8. Germline V lookup: CDR1 SGHNT, CDR2 YENEEA. The CDR3 extends over 14 amino acids. The CDR3 DNA follows: TGTGCCAGCAGCTTCGGACAGGTTTTTGGTGAGCAGTTCTTC. It codes for CASSFGQVFGEQFF.

The CDR3 sequence is CASSSRGWRDQPQHF. CDR3 bases: TGTGCCAGCAGTTCCCGTGGGTGGCGGGACCAGCCCCAGCATTTT. The V gene is TRBV27, the J gene TRBJ1-5, with TRBD1 as a possible D gene (5 bases). Between the trimmed V and J ends, which lost 4 bases and 7 bases, there was a span of 17 bases. CDR1 and CDR2 from the germline V gene are MNHEY and SMNVEV (reference sequence). There are 15 residues in the CDR3.

This clonotype came up a few times. The chain has TRBV25-1 and TRBJ1-4; no firm D call. Trimming pared 3 bases from V and 0 bases from J, leaving 8 bases between. This CDR3 comprises 15 residues. The germline V gene encodes CDR1 MGHDK and CDR2 SYGVNS. The CDR3 loop reads CASSEGRATNEKLFF. The CDR3, as DNA: TGTGCCAGCAGTGAGGGTAGGGCAACTAATGAAAAACTGTTTTTT.

This rearrangement joins TRBV7-2 to TRBJ2-5; TRBD2 matches at 7 bases. Trimming took 5 bases from V and 13 from J; bases not matched to a gene: 16. The CDR3 consists of 14 residues. Germline V lookup: CDR1 SGHTA, CDR2 FQGNSA. Here the CDR3 DNA reads TGTGCCAGCAGCACCGGACGGGGGGTCGGTGAGCGGTACTTC. It codes for CASSTGRGVGERYF.

The V gene is TRBV12-3 or TRBV12-4, the J gene TRBJ2-7, with D maybe TRBD1 (6 bases). V was cut by 7 bases and J by 0 bases, with 19 bases left in between. This CDR3 is built from 16 residues. The CDR3: CASTPGQTLTSYEQYF. For the CDR3, the DNA is TGTGCCAGCACCCCCGGACAGACCTTAACCTCCTACGAGCAGTACTTC.

About this clonotype: A much larger clone lies a single base off, so this may be a read error. The chain carries TRBV12-3 or TRBV12-4 and TRBJ1-2, with 7 bases identical to TRBD1. Unmatched junction bases numbered 7, after V lost 5 bases and J lost 4 bases. CDR3 length: 14 residues. The CDR3 region has the DNA TGTGCCAGCAGTCAGATACAGGGGTTCTATGGCTACACCTTC. It yields the protein CASSQIQGFYGYTF.

The chain links TRBV2 to TRBJ2-7, with TRBD1 identical over 9 bases. V gave up 6 bases and J gave up 7 bases; unmatched junction bases: 10. Germline-derived CDR1 and CDR2 are SNHLY and FYNNEI. This CDR3 spans 14 amino acids. The CDR3 loop is CASSERTGAGEQYF. The CDR3 DNA sequence: TGTGCCAGCAGCGAGAGGACAGGGGCGGGGGAGCAGTACTTC.

This chain uses TRBV27 with TRBJ2-1, with 7 bases matching TRBD1. The germline V gene has CDR1 MNHEY and CDR2 SMNVEV (reference sequence). This CDR3 comprises 13 residues. V shed 7 bases and J 9 bases; nucleotides not matched to a gene: 9. The CDR3 region has the DNA TGTGCCAGCAATAAACAGGGGTTCGGTGAGCAGTTCTTC. Its protein product is CASNKQGFGEQFF.

V usage is TRBV7-6 and J usage is TRBJ2-7; 10 bases fit TRBD1. CDR1 and CDR2 from the germline V gene are SGHVS and FNYEAQ. The CDR3 length is 15 residues. J was trimmed by 3 bases and V by 4 bases; bases with no gene match: 6. In DNA, the CDR3 is TGTGCCAGCAGCTCCGCGGGACAGGGGATCTACGAGCAGTACTTC. Amino acids: CASSSAGQGIYEQYF.

This clonotype was observed at least ten times. The chain recombines TRBV18 with TRBJ1-5, with D perhaps TRBD1 (6 bases). There are 13 residues in the CDR3. V dropped 4 bases and J dropped 3 bases, with 7 bases sitting between them. Germline CDR1 reads KGHSH; CDR2 reads LQKENI. The DNA for the CDR3 is TGTGCCAGCTCACGACAGGACAATCAGCCCCAGCATTTT. Translation: CASSRQDNQPQHF.

V gene TRBV7-9 combines with J gene TRBJ2-3, with 9 bases fitting TRBD1. The CDR3 consists of 16 residues. Germline CDR1 is SEHNR and CDR2 is FQNEAQ (reference sequence). J lost 2 bases, V lost 5 bases, and 8 bases had no gene match. The CDR3 reads CASSRGDRDYTDTQYF. The CDR3 DNA reads TGTGCCAGCAGCCGGGGGGACAGGGACTACACAGATACGCAGTATTTT.

This clonotype turned up a few times. The rearrangement links TRBV5-6 to TRBJ2-6, with D possibly matching TRBD2 (5 bases). V was clipped by 4 bases and J by 2 bases, with 19 bases between them. Germline CDR1 and CDR2: SGHDT and YYEEEE. This CDR3 has 18 amino acids. Here the CDR3 reads CASSPGMMDLAGANVLTF. The CDR3 DNA reads TGTGCCAGCAGCCCCGGGATGATGGACCTGGCTGGGGCCAACGTCCTGACTTTC. The complete variable domain, with remaining parts taken from reference TRBV5-6 and TRBJ2-6, reads DAGVTQSPTHLIKTRGQQVTLRCSPKSGHDTVSWYQQALGQGPQFIFQYYEEEERQRGNFPDRFSGHQFPNYSSELNVNALLLGDSALYLCASSPGMMDLAGANVLTFGAGSRLTVL.

This chain connects TRBV29-1 to TRBJ1-5; D is possibly TRBD1 (6 bases). Trimming took 6 bases from V and 2 from J, leaving 11 bases between them. This CDR3 is built from 13 residues. CDR1 is SQVTM, CDR2 ANQGSEA, per germline. The CDR3, as DNA: TGCAGCGTCAAGGGGGATGGCAATCAGCCCCAGCATTTT. Its translation: CSVKGDGNQPQHF.

About this clonotype: A much larger clone lies one base from this, so it may be a read error. The rearrangement joins TRBV7-3 to TRBJ2-7; 7 bases align to TRBD1. This CDR3 is built from 13 residues. The junction had 7 bases not matched to a gene; V was cut back by 8 bases and J by 3 bases. Germline V CDR1 and CDR2: SGHTA, FQGTGA. CDR3 nucleotides: TGTGCCAGCGCAACAGGGGTCAACTACGAGCAGTACTTC. It codes for CASATGVNYEQYF.

In its sample, this clonotype was seen a few times. The chain combines TRBV7-2 with TRBJ2-5, with a weak D call TRBD2 (7 bases). Germline V gives CDR1 SGHTA, CDR2 FQGNSA. The ends were cut back, 6 bases at V and 1 base at J, with 18 bases in the middle. The CDR3 has 16 amino acids. The CDR3 DNA follows: TGTGCCAGCAGTCGGGGGGTGGGGGGCAGCCAAGAGACCCAGTACTTC. Amino acids: CASSRGVGGSQETQYF.

V usage is TRBV7-9 and J usage is TRBJ1-2; D not certain. The length of the CDR3 is 13 residues. V shed 2 bases and J shed 3 bases, with 7 bases lying between them. Per the germline V gene, CDR1 is SEHNR and CDR2 is FQNEAQ (reference sequence). The CDR3 DNA follows: TGTGCCAGCAGCTTAAGGGTAGACTATGGCTACACCTTC. Residues: CASSLRVDYGYTF. The full variable domain, rest sourced from reference TRBV7-9 and TRBJ1-2, is DTGVSQNPRHKITKRGQNVTFRCDPISEHNRLYWYRQTLGQGPEFLTYFQNEAQLEKSRLLSDRFSAERPKGSFSTLEIQRTEQGDSAMYLCASSLRVDYGYTFGSGTRLTVV.

This rearrangement joins TRBV20-1 to TRBJ1-5; 8 positions agree with TRBD1. Germline-derived CDR1 and CDR2 are DFQATT and SNEGSKA (reference sequence). V dropped 0 bases and J dropped 7; count of bases not matched to a gene: 5. The CDR3 sequence is 14 residues long. The CDR3 loop is CSARDHRGGQPQHF. DNA of the CDR3: TGCAGTGCTAGAGATCACAGGGGGGGCCAGCCCCAGCATTTT.

This clonotype was counted only a few times. V and J are TRBV12-3 or TRBV12-4 and TRBJ2-6; possibly TRBD1 for D (5 bases). The CDR3 runs to 15 residues. The V end was cut by 3 bases, the J end by 4 bases, with 10 bases between. The CDR3 DNA is TGTGCCAGCAGTTTCAAAGGGGCCGGGGCCAACGTCCTGACTTTC. The encoded protein is CASSFKGAGANVLTF.

The V call is TRBV7-2, the J call TRBJ1-4; D is uncertain. There are 15 residues in the CDR3. V was shortened by 4 bases and J by 8 bases, with 17 bases between the two germline ends. Germline V gene lookup returns CDR1 SGHTA and CDR2 FQGNSA. CDR3 nucleotide sequence: TGTGCCAGCAGCTCACCTTATGGGGTAGGGGAAAAACTGTTTTTT. Translating it yields CASSSPYGVGEKLFF.

The chain links TRBV7-8 to TRBJ1-5; 7 bases line up with TRBD1. The CDR3 length is 13 residues. The ends lost 6 bases at V and 9 bases at J; junction bases unmatched: 8. The germline V gene has CDR1 SGHVS and CDR2 FQNEAQ. CDR3 loop: CASSSGGTVPQHF. The CDR3 nucleotides are TGTGCCAGCAGTTCAGGCGGGACAGTGCCCCAGCATTTT.

This chain connects TRBV25-1 to TRBJ2-5; weak D call: TRBD1 (5 bases). Gene TRBJ2-7 matches the end of the DNA better, so the J call may be wrong. Germline V CDR1 and CDR2: MGHDK, SYGVNS. The CDR3 sequence is 14 residues long. This CDR3 reads CASSDATVIYEQYF. CDR3 DNA sequence: TGTGCCAGCAGTGACGCGACAGTAATCTACGAGCAGTACTTC.

V usage is TRBV28 and J usage is TRBJ2-5, with D perhaps matching TRBD2 (7 bases). CDR3 length: 15 residues. V dropped 2 bases and J dropped 5 bases, with 15 bases sitting between them. Germline loops: CDR1 MDHEN, CDR2 SYDVKM. The CDR3 is CASSLRGGPLETQYF. Here the CDR3 DNA reads TGTGCCAGCAGTTTAAGGGGGGGGCCTCTTGAGACCCAGTACTTC.

This clonotype showed up just a few times. The rearrangement joins TRBV30 to TRBJ1-4; D not certain. The germline gives CDR1 GTSNPN, CDR2 SVGIG (reference sequence). The CDR3 spans 13 residues. V was cut by 3 bases and J by 8 bases, with 13 bases left in between. For the CDR3, the DNA is TGTGCCTGGAGCCCAAGGTTCCGGGAAAAACTGTTTTTT. As protein: CAWSPRFREKLFF.

This chain connects TRBV25-1 to TRBJ2-7; TRBD1 aligns across 7 bases. The CDR3 is made up of 14 amino acids. Germline V lookup: CDR1 MGHDK, CDR2 SYGVNS. Germline trimming cut 1 base from V and 3 bases from J; bases unmatched to any gene: 3. The CDR3 DNA sequence: TGTGCCAGCAGTGAATCGGGACAGCGCTACGAGCAGTACTTC. Translation gives CASSESGQRYEQYF.